Listed below are T cell receptor beta chains from one sample, sequenced in a study of radiotherapy plus CTLA-4 blockade in lung cancer. TCRdb's table, derived via immunoSEQ multiplex PCR, lists solely in-frame clones and lacks some. The data show around 110,000 clones, about 90% seen once. The sample here was peripheral blood, taken from a patient treated with radiotherapy plus ipilimumab. These receptors were collected from a human donor with non-small cell lung cancer that progressed on radiotherapy plus ipilimumab. Both conserved end residues are part of each CDR3. D genes are given only for firm matches. Not every row has a clone size; where given, it reads once, few, many or a size class.

v_call: TRBV30
clone_size: NA
j_call: TRBJ1-4
d_call: NA
cdr3_aa: CAWSTGVGEKLFF
cdr3_nt: TGTGCCTGGAGCACCGGCGTCGGTGAAAAACTGTTTTTT

v_call: TRBV29-1
clone_size: NA
j_call: TRBJ1-2
d_call: TRBD1
cdr3_aa: CSVSGGLYGYTF
cdr3_nt: TGCAGCGTTTCAGGGGGCCTCTATGGCTACACCTTC

v_call: TRBV5-4
clone_size: NA
j_call: TRBJ2-5
d_call: TRBD2
cdr3_aa: CASSQTSGRRETQYF
cdr3_nt: TGTGCCAGCAGCCAGACTAGCGGGAGGCGAGAGACCCAGTACTTC

v_call: TRBV5-1
clone_size: NA
j_call: TRBJ2-5
d_call: TRBD1
cdr3_aa: CASSRGQGTETQYF
cdr3_nt: TGCGCCAGCAGCAGGGGACAGGGTACGGAGACCCAGTACTTC

v_call: TRBV9
clone_size: NA
j_call: TRBJ1-1
d_call: NA
cdr3_aa: CASSKGDGTEAFF
cdr3_nt: TGTGCCAGCAGTAAAGGGGATGGCACTGAAGCTTTCTTT

v_call: TRBV6-1
clone_size: once
j_call: TRBJ1-4
d_call: NA
cdr3_aa: CASSISGADNEKLFF
cdr3_nt: TGTGCCAGCAGTATTTCAGGGGCGGATAATGAAAAACTGTTTTTT

v_call: TRBV6-1
clone_size: once
j_call: TRBJ2-1
d_call: NA
cdr3_aa: CASAGQISYNEQFF
cdr3_nt: TGTGCCAGCGCGGGACAGATTTCCTACAATGAGCAGTTCTTC

v_call: TRBV27
clone_size: once
j_call: TRBJ1-1
d_call: NA
cdr3_aa: CASSYTPITEAFF
cdr3_nt: TGTGCCAGCAGTTATACACCCATCACTGAAGCTTTCTTT

v_call: TRBV6-4
clone_size: NA
j_call: TRBJ2-1
d_call: TRBD2
cdr3_aa: CASSETSVAYNEQFF
cdr3_nt: TGTGCCAGCAGTGAGACTAGCGTCGCCTACAATGAGCAGTTCTTC

v_call: TRBV6-5
clone_size: NA
j_call: TRBJ1-2
d_call: NA
cdr3_aa: CASSYSWNNYGYTF
cdr3_nt: TGTGCCAGCAGTTACTCCTGGAATAACTATGGCTACACCTTC

v_call: TRBV5-5
clone_size: NA
j_call: TRBJ2-1
d_call: NA
cdr3_aa: CASSLAWQNEQFF
cdr3_nt: TGTGCCAGCAGCTTGGCCTGGCAGAATGAGCAGTTCTTC

v_call: TRBV7-9
clone_size: once
j_call: TRBJ1-1
d_call: NA
cdr3_aa: CASSLVGQGNTEAFF
cdr3_nt: TGTGCCAGCAGCTTAGTAGGGCAGGGGAACACTGAAGCTTTCTTT

v_call: TRBV4-1
clone_size: NA
j_call: TRBJ2-7
d_call: TRBD2
cdr3_aa: CASSPGTLEAGGYEQYF
cdr3_nt: TGCGCCAGCAGCCCAGGGACCCTAGAAGCGGGAGGGTACGAGCAGTACTTC

v_call: TRBV27
clone_size: NA
j_call: TRBJ1-1
d_call: TRBD1
cdr3_aa: CATLDRQRQSFLAFF
cdr3_nt: TGTGCCACCCTGGACAGGCAGAGGCAAAGTTTCCTAGCTTTCTTT

v_call: TRBV5-1
clone_size: NA
j_call: TRBJ2-7
d_call: TRBD1
cdr3_aa: CASSDRDPSYEQYF
cdr3_nt: TGCGCCAGCAGCGACAGGGATCCTTCCTACGAGCAGTACTTC

v_call: TRBV30
clone_size: NA
j_call: TRBJ1-1
d_call: TRBD1
cdr3_aa: CAWSRARTGGFLTEAFF
cdr3_nt: TGTGCCTGGAGTCGAGCCCGGACAGGGGGCTTCTTGACTGAAGCTTTCTTT

v_call: TRBV27
clone_size: NA
j_call: TRBJ1-2
d_call: NA
cdr3_aa: CASSLWAGGADGYTF
cdr3_nt: TGTGCCAGCAGTTTATGGGCCGGGGGCGCCGATGGCTACACCTTC

v_call: TRBV15
clone_size: NA
j_call: TRBJ1-2
d_call: NA
cdr3_aa: CATSWNSNYGYTF
cdr3_nt: TGTGCCACCAGCTGGAACAGTAACTATGGCTACACCTTC

v_call: TRBV2
clone_size: NA
j_call: TRBJ2-2
d_call: TRBD2
cdr3_aa: CASSLKRGQGELFF
cdr3_nt: TGTGCCAGCAGTTTGAAGCGGGGGCAGGGCGAGCTGTTTTTT

v_call: TRBV29-1
clone_size: NA
j_call: TRBJ1-5
d_call: NA
cdr3_aa: CSVGGAGQPQHF
cdr3_nt: TGCAGCGTTGGGGGGGCTGGGCAGCCCCAGCATTTT

v_call: TRBV6-1
clone_size: NA
j_call: TRBJ1-5
d_call: NA
cdr3_aa: CASSEVAATYSNQPQHF
cdr3_nt: TGTGCCAGCAGTGAAGTAGCGGCAACTTATAGCAATCAGCCCCAGCATTTT

v_call: TRBV5-8
clone_size: NA
j_call: TRBJ1-2
d_call: NA
cdr3_aa: CASSLYGGSNYGYTF
cdr3_nt: TGTGCCAGCAGCTTGTACGGGGGGAGTAACTATGGCTACACCTTC

v_call: TRBV6-6
clone_size: NA
j_call: TRBJ1-2
d_call: NA
cdr3_aa: CASSYSGVNYGYTF
cdr3_nt: TGTGCCAGCAGTTACTCGGGTGTTAACTATGGCTACACCTTC

v_call: TRBV6-5
clone_size: NA
j_call: TRBJ2-1
d_call: TRBD2
cdr3_aa: CASSSAGSSYNEQFF
cdr3_nt: TGTGCCAGCAGCTCAGCGGGAAGCTCCTACAATGAGCAGTTCTTC

v_call: TRBV7-2
clone_size: NA
j_call: TRBJ2-7
d_call: NA
cdr3_aa: CASSLGRGGNEQYF
cdr3_nt: TGTGCCAGCAGCTTAGGAAGGGGTGGGAACGAGCAGTACTTC

v_call: TRBV27
clone_size: NA
j_call: TRBJ2-1
d_call: NA
cdr3_aa: CASTKGRLNNEQFF
cdr3_nt: TGTGCCAGCACTAAAGGGAGGCTCAACAATGAGCAGTTCTTC

v_call: TRBV19
clone_size: once
j_call: TRBJ2-2
d_call: TRBD2
cdr3_aa: CASSIWAGRDTGELFF
cdr3_nt: TGTGCCAGTAGTATTTGGGCAGGGAGGGACACCGGGGAGCTGTTTTTT

v_call: TRBV9
clone_size: NA
j_call: TRBJ2-3
d_call: TRBD1
cdr3_aa: CASSARQGIPDTQYF
cdr3_nt: TGTGCCAGCAGCGCCCGACAGGGAATCCCAGATACGCAGTATTTT

v_call: TRBV5-1
clone_size: NA
j_call: TRBJ1-4
d_call: TRBD1
cdr3_aa: CASSPARGQF
cdr3_nt: TGCGCCAGCAGCCCGGCCAGGGGGCAGTTT

v_call: TRBV5-4
clone_size: NA
j_call: TRBJ2-5
d_call: NA
cdr3_aa: CASSLDPDQETQYF
cdr3_nt: TGTGCCAGCAGCTTGGATCCGGACCAAGAGACCCAGTACTTC